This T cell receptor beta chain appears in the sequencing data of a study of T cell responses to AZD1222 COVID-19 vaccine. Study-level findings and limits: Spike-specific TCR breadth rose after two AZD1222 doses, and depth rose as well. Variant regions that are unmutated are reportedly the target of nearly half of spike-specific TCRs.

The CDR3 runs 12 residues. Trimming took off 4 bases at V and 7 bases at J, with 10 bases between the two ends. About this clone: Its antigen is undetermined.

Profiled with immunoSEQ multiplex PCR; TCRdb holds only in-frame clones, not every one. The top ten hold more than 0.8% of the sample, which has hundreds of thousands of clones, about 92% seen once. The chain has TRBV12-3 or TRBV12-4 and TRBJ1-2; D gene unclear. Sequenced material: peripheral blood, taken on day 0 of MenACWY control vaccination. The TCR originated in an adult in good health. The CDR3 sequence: CASSSPTSGYTF. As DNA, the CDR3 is TGTGCCAGCAGTTCCCCCACGAGTGGCTACACCTTC.